This section outlines one TCR beta chain sequence together with its context. The specificity of this receptor is unknown. Within one base of it there is no much larger clone, and no base qualities were kept. The source of the sample is a study of OX40 agonist ivuxolimab in advanced cancers. About the study as a whole: The costimulatory receptor OX40 (CD134) was targeted by ivuxolimab, a fully human IgG2 agonistic monoclonal antibody. Peripheral TCRbeta sequencing aimed to test whether ivuxolimab altered TCR sequence diversity and caused clonal T-cell expansion. Patients were allowed to have had prior anti-PD-1, anti-PD-L1 or anti-CTLA-4 therapy, and 40% of the dose-escalation patients had previously received checkpoint inhibitors. A male proportion of around 83% and a mean age of about 60 years, ranging from roughly 23 to 80, were recorded for the dose-escalation cohort. Of the roughly 53 patients in dose escalation, around 20 had hepatocellular carcinoma, some 15 had melanoma, 9 had renal cell carcinoma and 9 had head and neck cancer. Partial responses occurred in three dose-escalation patients: two with cutaneous melanoma and one with hepatocellular carcinoma. The paper covers the monotherapy dose-escalation part of the phase I ivuxolimab trial, which included N of about 50 patients. Intravenous ivuxolimab was administered to patients every 2 weeks at six dose levels: 0.01, 0.1, 0.3, 1.5, 3 and 10 mg/kg.

Overall study results and their limits: At doses of 0.1 to 3.0 mg/kg, clonal expansion of both CD4+ and CD8+ T cells in blood was seen between baseline and week 6. In the 0.1-3.0 mg/kg groups, partial responders were among the patients with the lowest normalized peripheral clonal expansion, particularly in CD8+ T cells. Low levels of normalized T-cell clonal expansion were also seen in some patients who did not respond. On average, CD8+ T cells showed more expanded clones than CD4+ T cells after ivuxolimab. The antigen specificity of the clonally expanded peripheral T cells was not determined.

The trial excluded patients who had a history of autoimmune disease or were on systemic immunosuppression. In every dose cohort, peripheral blood was drawn for TCR sequencing at baseline, cycle 4 day 1, and cycle 7 day 1. The samples were taken from a phase I, first-in-human, multicenter, open-label dose-escalation trial of ivuxolimab. Adults with locally advanced or metastatic melanoma, renal cell carcinoma, hepatocellular carcinoma or head and neck squamous cell carcinoma were enrolled in the trial. CD4+ and CD8+ T cells were sorted separately from peripheral blood before TCR sequencing. For sequencing of the TCRbeta CDR3 region, genomic DNA was extracted from the sorted cells. The immunoSEQ Assay was used for sequencing of TCRbeta CDR3 regions. TCRdb re-hosts the immuneACCESS table, in-frame sequences only. Its copies lack some clones; in the studies checked, an unresolved V gene accounts for under half of them, and the cause for the rest is not known. Across this sample there are tens of thousands of clones, with approximately 81% seen only once. Clones ranked in the top ten supply about 7.4% of the sample.

At the junction V is shortened by 4 bases and J by 8 bases, with 18 bases in between. The CDR3, from cysteine to phenylalanine, totals 16 residues. The only DNA kept is the CDR3, 48 bases in frame from the first base. In the germline V gene, CDR1 corresponds to MDHEN and CDR2 to SYDVKM. This TCR derives from an adult with an advanced solid tumor such as melanoma, head and neck, liver or kidney cancer. Sequences were derived from CD4+ or CD8+ T cells sorted from blood, sampled in a trial of the OX40 agonist ivuxolimab. The chain is made from TRBV28 and TRBJ1-6; the D segment could be TRBD1, given 5 matching bases. The CDR3 is CASSSNRAWDDSPLHF. In nucleotides, the sequence is TGTGCCAGCAGTTCGAACCGGGCTTGGGACGATTCACCCCTCCACTTT.